These 24 T cell receptor beta chains originate from one sample sequenced in a study of blood T cell repertoires in COVID-19. Produced via immunoSEQ multiplex PCR; TCRdb's table is partial and in-frame only. This sample has 250,000 or so clones, with 70% to 90% found just once. Sequencing was done on a sample of peripheral blood. The receptors originated from a man older than 75 with acute or convalescent COVID-19.

In its sample, this clone was seen once. The CDR3 loop reads CASSLDRGSDEQYF. CDR3 DNA: TGTGCCAGCAGCCTCGATAGGGGTTCGGATGAGCAGTACTTC. V usage is TRBV6-5 and J usage is TRBJ2-7; maybe TRBD1 (5 bases). This CDR3 region has 14 residues. In germline, CDR1 is MNHEY, CDR2 SVGAGI. V lost 6 bases and J lost 7, with 19 bases in between.

Only a few counts were recorded for this clone. The J gene is TRBJ1-1, the V gene TRBV6-5; 8 nucleotides match TRBD1. CDR3 length: 14 residues. The V gene end was trimmed by 6 bases and the J gene end by 1 base; junction bases not matched to a gene: 4. CDR1 MNHEY and CDR2 SVGAGI come from the germline V gene. CDR3 loop: CASSRDRGNTEAFF. Written as DNA, the CDR3 is TGTGCCAGCAGCCGAGACAGGGGGAACACTGAAGCTTTCTTT.

The V call is TRBV4-1, the J call TRBJ1-2; D gene uncertain. Germline V CDR1 and CDR2: MGHRA, YSYEKL. The CDR3 is 14 residues long. V gave up 0 bases and J gave up 8 bases, with 13 bases separating them. CDR3 bases: TGCGCCAGCAGCCAAGATGTCCAGGCCCCGGGCTACACCTTC. This gives the protein CASSQDVQAPGYTF.

CDR3 amino acids: CSVDANKADNEQFF. As DNA, the CDR3 is TGCAGCGTTGACGCGAATAAAGCTGACAATGAGCAGTTCTTC. The chain employs TRBV29-1 and TRBJ2-1, with D uncertain. Trimming cost V 3 bases and J 5 bases, with 14 bases left between them. Per the germline V gene, CDR1 is SQVTM and CDR2 is ANQGSEA. This CDR3 contains 14 residues.

The CDR3 region has the DNA TGTGCCAGCAGCCCAGGAAATTCCTACGAGCAGTACTTC. Translating gives CASSPGNSYEQYF. This chain uses TRBV5-4 with TRBJ2-7; D is unresolved. Trimming removed 4 bases from V and 1 base from J, with 9 bases in between. Germline assignment: CDR1 SGHNT and CDR2 YYREEE (reference sequence). CDR3 size: 13 residues.

This clone has a handful of counts. The rearrangement joins TRBV5-1 to TRBJ2-3; 14 positions match TRBD2. This CDR3 is built from 16 residues. CDR1 is SGHRS and CDR2 is YFSETQ in the germline V gene. V lost 0 bases to trimming and J lost 5 bases; unmatched junction nucleotides: 2. This chain's CDR3 is CASSLGLAGGQDTQYF. The DNA of the CDR3 is TGCGCCAGCAGCTTGGGACTAGCGGGGGGGCAAGATACGCAGTATTTT.

This clone was seen just once. This rearrangement joins TRBV4-1 to TRBJ1-2; 8 positions match TRBD1. V lost 4 bases, J lost 2 bases, and 3 bases stayed unmatched. CDR3 size: 14 residues. The germline gives CDR1 MGHRA, CDR2 YSYEKL. This CDR3 is CASSPPGGNYGYTF. CDR3 coding DNA: TGCGCCAGCAGCCCTCCAGGGGGCAACTATGGCTACACCTTC.

The rearrangement links TRBV7-8 to TRBJ1-5, with 8 positions matching TRBD1. Germline V lookup: CDR1 SGHVS, CDR2 FQNEAQ. The V segment lost 5 bases and the J segment 7 bases; nucleotides outside the gene matches: 10. CDR3 length equals 15 residues. The CDR3 region is CASSADRVTGQPQHF. The CDR3 DNA follows: TGTGCCAGCAGCGCGGACAGGGTGACGGGGCAGCCCCAGCATTTT.

This clone was detected once. The same CDR3 arises from other DNA sequences in this sample as well. CDR3 sequence reads: CASGGQGYSPLHF. The CDR3 nucleotides are TGTGCCAGCGGGGGACAGGGGTATTCACCCCTCCACTTT. The chain combines TRBV2 with TRBJ1-6; 10 bases are shared with TRBD1. Germline CDR1 reads SNHLY; CDR2 reads FYNNEI. The CDR3 consists of 13 residues. The V segment lost 8 bases and the J segment 8 bases; nucleotides outside the gene matches: 3.

The chain uses TRBV4-1 and TRBJ1-5, with no clear D. There are 14 residues in the CDR3. The germline V gene has CDR1 MGHRA and CDR2 YSYEKL. V gave up 0 bases and J gave up 7 bases, with 10 bases separating them. The CDR3 nucleotides read TGCGCCAGCAGCCAAGAATTTGAGAAGCAGCCCCAGCATTTT. It specifies CASSQEFEKQPQHF.

The chain employs TRBV5-1 and TRBJ1-1; D not resolved. This CDR3 contains 13 residues. Germline assignment: CDR1 SGHRS and CDR2 YFSETQ. Trimming took off 0 bases at V and 1 base at J, with 4 bases between the two ends. Here the CDR3 reads CASSLGANTEAFF. DNA of the CDR3: TGCGCCAGCAGCTTGGGGGCGAACACTGAAGCTTTCTTT.

There are a few counts of this clone. This chain uses TRBV15 with TRBJ1-2, with 7 bases that match TRBD1. V trimming: 1 base; J trimming: 1 base; junction bases outside the gene matches: 3. The CDR3 is 15 amino acids. The germline V gene has CDR1 LNHNV and CDR2 YYDKDF (reference sequence). The CDR3 protein is CATSRGGGGNYGYTF. CDR3 nucleotide sequence: TGTGCCACCAGCAGAGGAGGGGGCGGTAACTATGGCTACACCTTC.

The V and J genes are TRBV11-2 and TRBJ2-1, with 8 bases matching TRBD2. The CDR3 covers 15 residues. V was pared by 5 bases and J by 3 bases, with 6 bases of the junction left unmatched. Germline V gives CDR1 SGHAT, CDR2 FQNNGV. CDR3 bases: TGTGCCAGCAGCGCGTCCAGCGGGAGCTACAATGAGCAGTTCTTC. Protein: CASSASSGSYNEQFF.

CDR3 loop: CASSVTTSGGAQDTQYF. The CDR3 DNA is TGTGCCAGCAGCGTAACGACTAGCGGGGGGGCGCAGGATACGCAGTATTTT. The chain links TRBV9 to TRBJ2-3, with 14 bases that match TRBD2. The V and J ends lost 1 base and 6 bases, in that order; junction bases with no gene match: 7. Germline-derived CDR1 and CDR2 are SGDLS and YYNGEE. The CDR3 sequence is 17 residues long.

The chain joins TRBV28 to TRBJ2-7; 7 nucleotides match TRBD1. The CDR3 loop spans 14 amino acids. V was clipped by 7 bases and J by 0 bases; unmatched bases: 6. CDR1 is MDHEN and CDR2 is SYDVKM in the germline V gene. The CDR3 spells CASTKGQPSYEQYF. In DNA, the CDR3 is TGTGCCAGCACCAAGGGACAGCCCTCCTACGAGCAGTACTTC.

This chain joins TRBV5-1 and TRBJ1-1; 8 bases fit TRBD1. J was trimmed by 1 base and V by 1 base; bases with no gene match: 6. The CDR3 extends over 16 amino acids. Germline loops: CDR1 SGHRS, CDR2 YFSETQ. CDR3 loop: CASSLSQGAGNTEAFF. The CDR3 bases are TGCGCCAGCAGCTTGAGTCAGGGGGCAGGGAACACTGAAGCTTTCTTT.

The genes are TRBV2 and TRBJ1-5; a weak D match, TRBD1 (5 bases). V was pared by 4 bases and J by 1 base, with 8 bases between. CDR1 and CDR2 from the germline V gene are SNHLY and FYNNEI. There are 14 residues in the CDR3. This CDR3 is CASSGRQSNQPQHF. The CDR3 coding sequence is TGTGCCAGCAGTGGGAGACAGAGCAATCAGCCCCAGCATTTT.

Here the CDR3 reads CASRLREINEQYF. The CDR3 DNA is TGTGCCAGCAGGCTTAGGGAGATCAACGAGCAGTACTTC. This rearrangement joins TRBV13 to TRBJ2-7; a weak D match, TRBD2 (5 bases). The ends were cut back, 6 bases at V and 5 bases at J, with 14 bases in the middle. The CDR3 spans 13 residues. The V gene's germline CDR1 is PRHDT and CDR2 FYEKMQ (reference sequence).

This sequence joins TRBV19 and TRBJ1-6; no firm D call. V was cut by 1 base and J by 7 bases, with 11 bases left in between. The length of the CDR3 is 15 residues. CDR1 LNHDA and CDR2 SQIVND come from the germline V gene (reference sequence). The CDR3 bases are TGTGCCAGTAGTATAGGGACTGCGTCGAATTCACCCCTCCACTTT. Encoded protein: CASSIGTASNSPLHF.

This sequence joins TRBV6-2 or TRBV6-3 and TRBJ2-1, with 10 nucleotides matching TRBD2. J lost 6 bases, V lost 5 bases, and 7 bases had no gene match. The CDR3 consists of 15 residues. In germline, CDR1 is MNHEY, CDR2 SVGEGT. In DNA form, the CDR3 reads TGTGCCAGCAGTCTACTAGCGGGAATAATCAATGAGCAGTTCTTC. This translates into CASSLLAGIINEQFF.

This sequence joins TRBV6-5 and TRBJ2-2; 7 bases are a match to TRBD1. The V segment lost 6 bases and the J segment 4 bases; nucleotides outside the gene matches: 2. Germline loops: CDR1 MNHEY, CDR2 SVGAGI. The CDR3 sequence is 13 residues long. For the CDR3, the DNA is TGTGCCAGCAGGGGGACAGTCACCGGGGAGCTGTTTTTT. Protein sequence: CASRGTVTGELFF.

Only one count was recorded for this clone. The V and J genes are TRBV6-5 and TRBJ2-2, with 11 bases fitting TRBD2. The trim removed 5 bases at V and 4 bases at J, leaving 3 bases unmatched. CDR3 length: 15 amino acids. The germline V gene encodes CDR1 MNHEY and CDR2 SVGAGI. The CDR3 sequence: CASSKLAGVTGELFF. The CDR3 nucleotides read TGTGCCAGCAGTAAACTAGCGGGAGTCACCGGGGAGCTGTTTTTT.

The chain combines TRBV18 with TRBJ2-1; TRBD2 matches 10 bases. CDR1 and CDR2 (germline): KGHSH, LQKENI. V gave up 4 bases and J gave up 8 bases; unmatched junction bases: 8. The CDR3 covers 15 residues. In nucleotides, the CDR3 is TGTGCCAGCTCACAAAGGCAGCGGGAGGGATATGAGCAGTTCTTC. Residues: CASSQRQREGYEQFF. Complete variable domain (other parts from reference TRBV18 and TRBJ2-1): NAGVMQNPRHLVRRRGQEARLRCSPMKGHSHVYWYRQLPEEGLKFMVYLQKENIIDESGMPKERFSAEFPKEGPSILRIQQVVRGDSAAYFCASSQRQREGYEQFFGPGTRLTVL.

The gene calls are TRBV7-9 and TRBJ1-1, with TRBD1 matching 8 bases. The V and J ends lost 3 bases and 1 base, in that order; junction bases with no gene match: 7. Germline CDR1 and CDR2: SEHNR and FQNEAQ (reference sequence). The CDR3 spans 16 residues. Here the CDR3 DNA reads TGTGCCAGCAGCTTCAGGGGGCAGTACGGGAACACTGAAGCTTTCTTT. This gives the protein CASSFRGQYGNTEAFF.